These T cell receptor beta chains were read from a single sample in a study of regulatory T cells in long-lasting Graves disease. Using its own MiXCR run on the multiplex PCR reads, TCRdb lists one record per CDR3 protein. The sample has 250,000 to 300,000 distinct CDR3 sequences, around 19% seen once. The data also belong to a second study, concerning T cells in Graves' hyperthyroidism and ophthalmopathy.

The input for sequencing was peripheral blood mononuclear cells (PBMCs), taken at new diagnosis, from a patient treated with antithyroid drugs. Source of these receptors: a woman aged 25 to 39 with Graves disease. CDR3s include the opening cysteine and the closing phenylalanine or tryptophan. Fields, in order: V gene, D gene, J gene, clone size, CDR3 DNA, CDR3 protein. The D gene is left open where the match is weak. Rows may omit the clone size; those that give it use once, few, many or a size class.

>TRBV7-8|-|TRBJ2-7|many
TGTGCCAGCAGCTTAGAGCAAAGCTCCTACGAGCAGTACTTC
CASSLEQSSYEQYF
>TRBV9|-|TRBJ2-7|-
TGTGCCAGCAGCCCTAGGGAGACGGGCGAGCAGTACTTC
CASSPRETGEQYF
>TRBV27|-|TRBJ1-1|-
TGTGCCAGCAGTTTCCCCGGGAAAACTGAAGCTTTCTTT
CASSFPGKTEAFF
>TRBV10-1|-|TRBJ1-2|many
TGCGCCAGCAGTGGTTCCAGGGAAGGGGGCTACACCTTC
CASSGSREGGYTF
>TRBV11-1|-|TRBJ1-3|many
TGTGCCAGCAGCTCATTGGTTGGAAACACCATATATTTT
CASSSLVGNTIYF
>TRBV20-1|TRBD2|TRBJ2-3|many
TGCAGTCCTTTGGCGGGGGGGCAAGATACGCAGTATTTT
CSPLAGGQDTQYF
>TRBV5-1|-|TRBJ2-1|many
TGCGCCAGCAGCTTGGATGGTTCAGGGGAGCAGTTCTTC
CASSLDGSGEQFF
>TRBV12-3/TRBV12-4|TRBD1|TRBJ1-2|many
TGTGCCAGCAGGAGTCGGGACAGGGGGCGGAACGGCTACACCTTC
CASRSRDRGRNGYTF
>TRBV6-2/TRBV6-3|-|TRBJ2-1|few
TGTGCCAGCAGTTACTCAGCGACAGATCAGTTCTTC
CASSYSATDQFF
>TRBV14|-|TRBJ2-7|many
TGTGCCAGCAGCCAAGGTCTGGTCTCAGAGCAGTACTTC
CASSQGLVSEQYF
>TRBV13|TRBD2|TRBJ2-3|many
TGTGCCAGCAGCGGCGGGACTAGCGACTATTCTAGCACAGATACGCAGTATTTT
CASSGGTSDYSSTDTQYF
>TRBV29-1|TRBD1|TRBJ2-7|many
TGCAGCGGTACAGGGGGCGGTTACGAGCAGTACTTC
CSGTGGGYEQYF
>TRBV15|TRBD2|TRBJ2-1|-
TGTGCCACCAGCAGAGATGCCGGGACTAGCGGGGGCAATGAGCAGTTCTTC
CATSRDAGTSGGNEQFF
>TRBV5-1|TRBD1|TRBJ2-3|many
TGCGCCAGCAGCTACTGGACAGGGGGTAGCACAGATACGCAGTATTTT
CASSYWTGGSTDTQYF
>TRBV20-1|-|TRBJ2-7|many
TGCAGTCTCCGTGGGGGTAGCTCCTACGAGCAGTACTTC
CSLRGGSSYEQYF
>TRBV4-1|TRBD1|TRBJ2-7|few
TGCGCCAGCAGCCAAATGGACAGGGGCTCCTACGAGCAGTACTTC
CASSQMDRGSYEQYF
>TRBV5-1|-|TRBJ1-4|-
TGCGCCAGCAGCCTACGCCCGGTCGGCGTAGATGAAAAACTGTTTTTT
CASSLRPVGVDEKLFF
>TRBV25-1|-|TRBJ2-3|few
TGTGCCAGCAGTAGGAATTCAGATACGCAGTATTTT
CASSRNSDTQYF
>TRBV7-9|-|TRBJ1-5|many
TGTGCCGGCATAAAAGGACTCTTTCCTGTGCTTTACGATCCCCAGCATTTT
CAGIKGLFPVLYDPQHF
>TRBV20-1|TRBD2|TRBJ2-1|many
TGCAGTGCTAATCCCTGGACTAGCGGGGGGGTCAGCTCCTACAATGAGCAGTTCTTC
CSANPWTSGGVSSYNEQFF
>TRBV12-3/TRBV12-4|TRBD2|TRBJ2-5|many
TGTGCCAGCAGTTCTAGCGGGGGGCGTCAAGAGACCCAGTACTTC
CASSSSGGRQETQYF
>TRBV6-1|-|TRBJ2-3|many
TGTGCCAGCAGTGAATTCCGAAAGGCTAGCACAGATACGCAGTATTTT
CASSEFRKASTDTQYF
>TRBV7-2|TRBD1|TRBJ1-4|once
TGTGCCAGCAGAATCGACAGGGGGATAGATGAAAAACTGTTTTTT
CASRIDRGIDEKLFF
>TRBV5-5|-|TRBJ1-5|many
TGTGCCAGCAGCGTGTCAGGCAATCAGCCCCAGCATTTT
CASSVSGNQPQHF
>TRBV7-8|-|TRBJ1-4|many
TGTGCCAGCAGCTTGGTGGGGGCGGGGGGGCGTCGGGAAAAACTGTTTTTT
CASSLVGAGGRREKLFF
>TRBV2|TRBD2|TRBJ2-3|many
TGTGCCAGCAGTGAAGCGCTCGGGGGGGACGCAGATACGCAGTATTTT
CASSEALGGDADTQYF
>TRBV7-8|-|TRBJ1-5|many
TGTGCCAGCAGCTTAGTCGGGCTTGAGGGGGTTGGGAATCAGCCCCAGCATTTT
CASSLVGLEGVGNQPQHF
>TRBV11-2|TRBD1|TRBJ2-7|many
TGTGCCAGCAGCTTGTCGGGACAGGGTTTAGGGGAGCAGTACTTC
CASSLSGQGLGEQYF
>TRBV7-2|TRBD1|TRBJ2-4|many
TGTGCCAGCAGCTTAGGGGGACAGGGTTCCAACATTCAGTACTTC
CASSLGGQGSNIQYF
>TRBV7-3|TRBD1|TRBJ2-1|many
TGTGCCAGCAGCCCCAGACAGGGGGCGTGGAATGAGCAGTTCTTC
CASSPRQGAWNEQFF
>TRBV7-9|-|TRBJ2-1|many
TGTGCCGGGGGCTTGAGCTCCTACAATGAGCAGTTCTTC
CAGGLSSYNEQFF
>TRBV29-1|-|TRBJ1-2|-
TGCAGCGTTAAAGAGGCAGGGGTCGACTATGGCTACACCTTC
CSVKEAGVDYGYTF
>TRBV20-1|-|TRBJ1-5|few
TGCAGTGCTAGGTCCGGCCGGAGCAATCAGCCCCAGCATTTT
CSARSGRSNQPQHF
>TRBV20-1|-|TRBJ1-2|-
TGCAGTGCTAGACCCAAAAGCTCCGGGACGCCCTTCGGCTACACCTTC
CSARPKSSGTPFGYTF
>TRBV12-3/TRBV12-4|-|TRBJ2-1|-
TGTGCCAGCAGCCACCGGCAGGGGCGTATTGAGCAGTTCTTC
CASSHRQGRIEQFF
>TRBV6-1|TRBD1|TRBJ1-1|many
TGTGCCAGCAGGCCTGGACAGGGACCGACCACCCGAGCTTTCTTT
CASRPGQGPTTRAFF
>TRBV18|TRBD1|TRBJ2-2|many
TGTGCCAGCTCACCGGGACAGGGAATCGGGGAGCTGTTTTTT
CASSPGQGIGELFF
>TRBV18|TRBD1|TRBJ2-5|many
TGTGCCAGCTCACCACCGGGACAGATAGAGACCCAGTACTTC
CASSPPGQIETQYF
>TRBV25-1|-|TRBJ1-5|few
TGTGCCAGCAGTGACCTCGCCGGTGGGGCGGATCAGCCCCAGCATTTT
CASSDLAGGADQPQHF
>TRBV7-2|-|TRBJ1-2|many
TGTGCCAGCAGCTTGGACTTCCGGGACTCTTATGGCTACACCTTC
CASSLDFRDSYGYTF
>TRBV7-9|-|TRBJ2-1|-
TGTGCCAGCAGCCCGGGGATCGCCTACAATGAGCAGTTCTTC
CASSPGIAYNEQFF